The 13 T cell receptor beta chains below all came from one sample that was sequenced in a study of regulatory T cells in long-lasting Graves disease. Noted time point: newly diagnosed GD, antithyroid drugs for less than 3 months. RNA from PBMCs was the source of the TCR library. Researchers made TCR beta libraries by using iRepertoire HTBI primers and running Arm-PCR on CDR3 regions. TCRdb recomputed calls from the multiplex PCR reads with MiXCR, one row per CDR3 protein. The table records 350,000 to 450,000 distinct CDR3 sequences, about 15% of them present only once. The same sample was also studied in work on T cells in Graves' hyperthyroidism and ophthalmopathy.

Sequenced material: peripheral blood mononuclear cells (PBMCs), taken at new diagnosis, from a patient treated with antithyroid drugs. These receptors were obtained from a woman between 40 and 50 years old with Graves disease.

This clonotype was picked up many times. The rearrangement links TRBV6-1 to TRBJ2-5; a weak D match, TRBD1 (5 bases). Germline loops: CDR1 MNHNS, CDR2 SASEGT. This CDR3 spans 12 amino acids. The V and J ends lost 6 bases and 4 bases respectively, with 9 bases between them. The CDR3 DNA is TGTGCCAGCAGATTAAGGGGAGAGACCCAGTACTTC. This gives the protein CASRLRGETQYF.

This sequence joins TRBV28 and TRBJ2-2, with D perhaps matching TRBD1 or TRBD2 (5 bases each). V lost 11 bases to trimming and J lost 6 bases, with 19 bases between them. The CDR3 runs to 14 residues. Germline V CDR1 and CDR2: MDHEN, SYDVKM. The CDR3 here is CAGTGTAFSGELFF. The CDR3, as DNA: TGTGCCGGAACCGGGACCGCCTTCTCCGGGGAGCTGTTTTTT.

This clonotype came up many times. This rearrangement joins TRBV15 to TRBJ2-7; 7 nucleotides agree with TRBD2. The CDR3 extends over 14 amino acids. The V segment lost 0 bases and the J segment 6 bases; nucleotides outside the gene matches: 5. Looked up from germline, CDR1 is LNHNV and CDR2 is YYDKDF (reference sequence). As DNA, the CDR3 is TGTGCCACCAGCAGAGATCTGGCTAGCGGCGAGCAGTACTTC. It specifies CATSRDLASGEQYF.

This clonotype was recorded many times. The chain joins TRBV27 to TRBJ1-2, with TRBD1 matching over 9 bases. V trimming: 6 bases; J trimming: 4 bases; junction bases outside the gene matches: 3. The CDR3 length is 13 residues. CDR1 MNHEY and CDR2 SMNVEV come from the germline V gene (reference sequence). DNA of the CDR3: TGTGCCAGCAGCAAGGGACAGGGCTATGGCTACACCTTC. It codes for CASSKGQGYGYTF.

This clonotype came up many times. The CDR3 DNA reads as TGTGCCAGCAGCCGAGACAGGGGAATCGATAACACTGAAGCTTTCTTT. This codes for CASSRDRGIDNTEAFF. This rearrangement joins TRBV12-3 or TRBV12-4 to TRBJ1-1; 8 bases match TRBD1. This CDR3 is 16 amino acids long. V lost 6 bases and J lost 2; bases outside the gene matches: 11.

This clonotype was counted only a few times. This likely comes from a read error, as the CDR3 has no conserved phenylalanine or tryptophan at its end. It is unclear where the CDR3 begins or ends on the DNA, so no DNA is shown, and the CDR3 is as TCRdb lists it. V usage is TRBV2 and J usage is TRBJ2-1; the table's D call, TRBD2, was not checked against the DNA. The CDR3 length is 8 residues, termini included. Germline assignment: CDR1 SNHLY and CDR2 FYNNEI. The CDR3 is CASRGLAG.

This clonotype was observed a handful of times. V usage is TRBV7-8 and J usage is TRBJ2-7, with 8 bases that match TRBD1. The CDR3 runs to 15 residues. The germline V gene encodes CDR1 SGHVS and CDR2 FQNEAQ. V dropped 4 bases and J dropped 4; count of bases not matched to a gene: 9. CDR3 DNA sequence: TGTGCCAGCAGCTCGCGGACAGGGCTTCCGTACGAGCAGTACTTC. It is translated as CASSSRTGLPYEQYF.

This clonotype has ten or more counts. The gene calls are TRBV24-1 and TRBJ2-1, with D perhaps matching TRBD1 (5 bases). The ends were cut back, 3 bases at V and 5 bases at J, with 13 bases in the middle. The CDR3 covers 15 residues. Germline CDR1 KGHDR, CDR2 SFDVKD. The CDR3 DNA is TGTGCCACCAGTGATAGGCGGTCAGGGCACAATGAGCAGTTCTTC. Amino acid sequence: CATSDRRSGHNEQFF.

There are many counts of this clonotype. This chain uses TRBV28 with TRBJ2-7; D gene ambiguous. The CDR3 totals 14 residues. Germline-derived CDR1 and CDR2 are MDHEN and SYDVKM. Trimming pared 0 bases from V and 2 bases from J, leaving 8 bases between. The CDR3 DNA follows: TGTGCCAGCAGTTTATGGACCGGAACCTACGAGCAGTACTTC. Amino acid sequence: CASSLWTGTYEQYF.

This clonotype was picked up many times. The CDR3, as DNA: TGTGCCAGCAGCGTAACATTCGAGGCGGTGAACACCGGGGAGCTGTTTTTT. Its protein product is CASSVTFEAVNTGELFF. The rearrangement uses TRBV9 and TRBJ2-2; D is unresolved. V was trimmed by 1 base and J by 1 base, leaving 14 bases between them. This CDR3 is 17 amino acids long. Germline V gene sequence: CDR1 SGDLS, CDR2 YYNGEE.

The CDR3: CSVAGRLNTEAFF. In DNA, the CDR3 is TGCAGCGTTGCAGGCAGACTGAACACTGAAGCTTTCTTT. The genes are TRBV29-1 and TRBJ1-1; D is ambiguous. Germline-derived CDR1 and CDR2 are SQVTM and ANQGSEA. The length of the CDR3 is 13 residues. V was pared by 4 bases and J by 0 bases, with 9 bases between.

V and J are TRBV16 and TRBJ1-1; tentatively, D is TRBD1 (5 bases). This CDR3 comprises 14 residues. V was pared by 2 bases and J by 2 bases, with 9 bases between. The V gene's germline CDR1 is KGHSY and CDR2 FQNENV. The CDR3: CASSQVTDNTEAFF. The CDR3, as DNA: TGTGCCAGCAGCCAAGTGACAGATAACACTGAAGCTTTCTTT.

For this clonotype: Given a much more abundant clone one base away, this may be a read error. This chain uses TRBV3-1 with TRBJ2-7; D possibly matches TRBD1 or TRBD2 (5 bases each). Germline CDR1 reads LGHDT; CDR2 reads YNNKEL (reference sequence). The CDR3 consists of 17 residues. In DNA form, the CDR3 reads TGTGCCAGCAGCCAATGGCCCACCGGGACCGGACTGTACGATCAGTACTTC. Translating it yields CASSQWPTGTGLYDQYF.